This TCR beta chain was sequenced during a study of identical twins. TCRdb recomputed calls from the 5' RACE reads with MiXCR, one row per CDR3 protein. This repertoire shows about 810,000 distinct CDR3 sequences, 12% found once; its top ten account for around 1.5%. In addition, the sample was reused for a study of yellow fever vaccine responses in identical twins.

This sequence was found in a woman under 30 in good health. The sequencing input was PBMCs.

The CDR3 nucleotides are TGTGCCAGCAGCCACGGACAGTCGCAGTATTTT. Amino acid sequence: CASSHGQSQYF. The gene calls are TRBV3-1 and TRBJ2-3; tentatively, D is TRBD1 (6 bases). This CDR3 has 11 residues. Trimming shortened V by 3 bases and J by 10 bases, and 8 bases separated the two germline ends. Per the germline V gene, CDR1 is LGHDT and CDR2 is YNNKEL (reference sequence).